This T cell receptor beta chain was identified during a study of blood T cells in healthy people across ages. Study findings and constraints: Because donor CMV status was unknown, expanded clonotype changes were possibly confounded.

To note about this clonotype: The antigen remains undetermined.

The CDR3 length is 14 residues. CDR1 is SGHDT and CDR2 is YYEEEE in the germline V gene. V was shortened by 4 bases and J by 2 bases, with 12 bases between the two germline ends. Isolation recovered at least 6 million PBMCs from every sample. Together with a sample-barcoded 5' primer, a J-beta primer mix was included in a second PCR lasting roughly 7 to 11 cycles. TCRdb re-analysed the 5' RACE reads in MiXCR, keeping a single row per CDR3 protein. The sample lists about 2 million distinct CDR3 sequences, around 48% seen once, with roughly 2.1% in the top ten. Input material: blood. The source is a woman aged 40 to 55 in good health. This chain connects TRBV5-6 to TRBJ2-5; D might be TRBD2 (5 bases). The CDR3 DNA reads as TGTGCCAGCAGCGGTCCGAGGGAGCAAGAGACCCAGTACTTC. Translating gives CASSGPREQETQYF.